The TCR beta chain described here comes from a study of shared clonotypes between healthy human individuals (dated by TCRdb to 2020 to 2022). As for the study more broadly: A couple of women and a few men aged 18 to 49 years were included in the cohort. Per donor, three plates each were used for CD4 naive and CD4 memory, two for CD8 naive, and one for CD8 memory. The study deeply sequenced blood TCR repertoires of 5 or 6 healthy adults to estimate repertoire size and the extent of clonotype sharing between individuals. To increase sequencing depth and limit assay-specific biases, TCR repertoire library preparation and sequencing were carried out by different laboratories using diverse techniques. Leukapheresis yielded between about 0.85 and 9.5 billion PBMCs per donor.

Using the deep immunoSEQ assay, multiplex PCR amplified TCR CDR3 regions from genomic DNA. Extracted genomic DNA from each cell subset was spread evenly across all wells of several immunoSEQ 96-well plates, with each plate serving as a replicate. Each replicate PCR for sorted subsets received around 210 ng genomic DNA, equal to some 32,000 T cell genomes. The purified libraries were quantified using a Qubit 3.0 fluorometer, sized with a Bioanalyzer 2100, and then quantified again using the KAPA Library Quantification kit. Every immunoSEQ 96-well plate was sequenced on a dedicated single-read 150-cycle Illumina NextSeq 550 flow cell. Regarding the original processing steps: Because the immunoSEQ output included only junctional sequences and no quality scores, the filtering could not be the same as the filtering used for full-length reads. Sequences were annotated with PyIR, a Python wrapper for IgBLAST v1.9, using IMGT germline references to assign V/J genes and CDR3. Reads were filtered out if the reads had weak V/J assignments (E-value above 1e-6), no CDR3, stop codons, out-of-frame junctions, or ambiguous translated residues. V3J clonotypes were defined as sequences sharing the same inferred V gene, J gene, and CDR3 amino acid sequence. Percentage overlap between repertoires was calculated by dividing the number of shared unique clonotypes by the size of the smaller repertoire. Richness of each repertoire was evaluated using RTK rarefaction, the Chao1 estimator, and Recon v2.1 estimates of unobserved clonotypes. Generation probabilities for all TCRbeta clonotypes obtained by the gDNA method from a handful of donors were computed using OLGA. Not all clones reach the TCRdb copy of this immuneACCESS table, which keeps in-frame sequences only. Checked studies attribute under half of the gap to unresolved V genes and leave the rest unexplained. That table supplies the V and J calls and clone size; D and trimming were determined from the DNA. A total of 2 million to 2.5 million clones appear in this sample, 92% of them only once. Roughly 0.34% of the sample lies in the top ten.

For this clone: No cognate antigen has been identified for it. No qualities accompany the bases; no much larger clone lies one base away.

V is cut by 6 bases and J by 4 bases, and the space between the germline ends is 16 bases. CDR1 and CDR2, looked up from the germline V gene (reference sequence), are SEHNR and FQNEAQ. The CDR3 contains 15 residues, cysteine and phenylalanine counted. Only CDR3 DNA remains: 45 bases, in frame from the first base. The donors were healthy, HIV-negative adults with no recently reported acute infections or vaccinations. Only Caucasian adults living in Nashville, Tennessee, USA were represented among the donors. CD4+ T cells were enriched through magnetic negative selection, after which naive cells were positively selected on CD45RA and the remaining negative fraction served as the memory subset. Blood was obtained by leukapheresis, after which PBMCs were separated by Ficoll-Histopaque density gradient centrifugation and cryopreserved in liquid nitrogen vapor phase. Purity and quantity of every magnetically sorted T cell population were checked by analytical flow cytometry. Each sorted fraction had its genomic DNA isolated and then quantified by UV absorbance on a Nanodrop 2000c.

On the study overall, not on this receptor specifically: When a few donors were compared, the shared fraction of clonotypes was 5% to 6.5% for naive CD4, roughly 3.3% for naive CD8, roughly 2.5% for memory CD4, and less than 0.45% for memory CD8. Sampling was restricted to blood, and TCR repertoires in tissues likely differ from the TCR repertoires found in blood. Incomplete sequencing was indicated by rarefaction of sorted-subset datasets, despite the large sequencing depth. The genetic and exposure-history diversity represented was limited by the small number of donors. Based on pairwise subsampling, the degree of clonotype sharing among donors was expected to be affected by sequencing depth. Clonotypes shared by all four sorted-subset donors showed higher generation probabilities than non-shared clonotypes. Estimated clonotype richness was generally larger for naive than for memory subsets.

Material: naive CD4+ T cells from PBMCs. According to the study, the label for this sample's cell subset or site signals: CD45RA+ positively selected. The sequence joins TRBV7-9 to TRBJ1-3, with the D gene not confidently named. The clonotype was recovered from a man between 18 and 35 years old in good health. Some clones in this sample may be carry-over from other donors' samples. The nucleotide sequence reads TGTGCCAGCAGTCGGGGAGGGTTGGAAGGAAACACCATATATTTT. Translation gives CASSRGGLEGNTIYF.